The sequence of this TCR beta chain was determined in a study of T-cell reconstitution after alpha-beta-depleted transplantation in children. The study, taken as a whole, reports: Several hundred graft clones that had expanded were reportedly the source of alpha-beta T cells about two months after transplant. Newly made T cells mostly supplied T-cell counts and diversity one year after transplant.

Germline CDR1 DFQATT, CDR2 SNEGSKA (reference sequence). J was trimmed by 6 bases and V by 3 bases; bases with no gene match: 13. The CDR3 length is 16 residues. Notes on this clonotype: Its target is unknown.

Unique molecular identifiers were incorporated during preparation of the TCRbeta library. TCRdb re-analysed the PCR reads in MiXCR, keeping a single row per CDR3 protein. The table shows about 870,000 distinct CDR3 sequences, with 16% occurring only once. This receptor was obtained from a male patient younger than 18 who had a stem cell transplant for acute lymphoblastic leukemia, so the T cells may come from the graft donor. The sequencing used PBMCs, mostly from graft donor cells, collected 360 days after TCRalphabeta/CD19-depleted stem cell transplant. The rearrangement links TRBV20-1 to TRBJ2-7; 11 bases match TRBD1. As DNA, the CDR3 is TGCAGTGCTAGTCCCCTCCGGGACAGGGGGATGCGCGAGCAGTACTTC. Encoded protein: CSASPLRDRGMREQYF.